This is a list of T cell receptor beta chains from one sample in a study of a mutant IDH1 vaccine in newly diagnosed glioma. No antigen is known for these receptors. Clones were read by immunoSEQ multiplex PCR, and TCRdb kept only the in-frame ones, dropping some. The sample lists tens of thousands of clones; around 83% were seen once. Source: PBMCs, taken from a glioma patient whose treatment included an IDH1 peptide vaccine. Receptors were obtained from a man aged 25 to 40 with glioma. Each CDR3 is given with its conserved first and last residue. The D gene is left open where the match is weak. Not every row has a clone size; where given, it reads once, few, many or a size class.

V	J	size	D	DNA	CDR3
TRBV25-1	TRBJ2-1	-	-	TGTGCCAGCGCCCGGGGCAGGAGTTCCTACAATGAGCAGTTCTTC	CASARGRSSYNEQFF
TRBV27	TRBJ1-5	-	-	TGTGCCAGCAGGACCGGGGTGGACAATCAGCCCCAGCATTTT	CASRTGVDNQPQHF
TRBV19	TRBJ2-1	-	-	TGTGCCAGTAGTATAGACAGTAGCTCCTACAATGAGCAGTTCTTC	CASSIDSSSYNEQFF
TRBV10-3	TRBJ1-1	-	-	TGTGCCATCAGCGGGACCATTAATACGGGGGAGCGGAACACTGAAGCTTTCTTT	CAISGTINTGERNTEAFF
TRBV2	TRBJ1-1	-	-	TGTGCCAGCACTGGACAGACCTTCATGAACACTGAAGCTTTCTTT	CASTGQTFMNTEAFF
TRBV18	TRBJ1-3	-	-	TGTGCCAGCTCAGTCTTTCTGGGGACGGAGCCTGGAAACACCATATATTTT	CASSVFLGTEPGNTIYF
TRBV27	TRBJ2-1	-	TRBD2	TGTGCCAGCAGTCCAGGACTAGCGGGGGGGCCCTATGAGCAGTTCTTC	CASSPGLAGGPYEQFF
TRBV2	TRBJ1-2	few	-	TGTGCCAGCAGGGGCCGGGGCCACGACTATGGCTACACCTTC	CASRGRGHDYGYTF
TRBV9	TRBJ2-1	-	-	TGTGCCAGCAGCGTAGAAGGGGCCCGTTTCTCCTACAATGAGCAGTTCTTC	CASSVEGARFSYNEQFF
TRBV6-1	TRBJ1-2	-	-	TGTGCCAGCAGTGAAGCGCAGTTAAAGGCCTATGGCTACACCTTC	CASSEAQLKAYGYTF
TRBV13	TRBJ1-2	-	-	TGTGCCAGCAGCTTGGGCGGAAGTGATGGCTACACCTTC	CASSLGGSDGYTF
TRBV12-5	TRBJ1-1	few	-	TGTGCTATAAGGGTAGTAACTGAAGCTTTCTTT	CAIRVVTEAFF
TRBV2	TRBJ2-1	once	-	TGTGCCAGCAATCCCGGGGAGTACAATGAGCAGTTCTTC	CASNPGEYNEQFF
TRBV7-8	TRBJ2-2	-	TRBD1	TGTGCCAGCAGCAGGACAGGGGGCGGTAATGGCGGGGAGCTGTTTTTT	CASSRTGGGNGGELFF
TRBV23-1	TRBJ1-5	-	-	TGCGCCAGCAGTCGTATTAGCCCATTTCGTGCTCAGCCCCAGCATTTT	CASSRISPFRAQPQHF
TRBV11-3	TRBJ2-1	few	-	TGTGCCAGCAGCTTACGAGGGGAAATAAAAAATGAGCAGTTCTTC	CASSLRGEIKNEQFF
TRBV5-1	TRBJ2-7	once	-	TGCGCCAGCAGTCTACAACCTGGCCAGGGAGGTAGCGAGCAGTACTTC	CASSLQPGQGGSEQYF
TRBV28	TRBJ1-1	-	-	TGTGCCAGCACTCTATCGTTCAGGGGAACTGAAGCTTTCTTT	CASTLSFRGTEAFF
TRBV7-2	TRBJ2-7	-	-	TGTGCCAGCAGCTATTCTAGGGCCTACGAGCAGTACTTC	CASSYSRAYEQYF
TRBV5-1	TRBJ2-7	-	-	TGCGCCAGCAGCTTGGAGGTTTCAGTCTACGAGCAGTACTTC	CASSLEVSVYEQYF
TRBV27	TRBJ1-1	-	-	TGTGCCAGCAGTTTATATCGCGACAGAGAAGCTTTCTTT	CASSLYRDREAFF
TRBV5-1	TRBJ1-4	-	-	TGCGCCAGCAGCTTGGGGACAGTTTCAACTAATGAAAAACTGTTTTTT	CASSLGTVSTNEKLFF
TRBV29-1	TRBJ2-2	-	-	TGCAGCGGATTAATGGGAGATTCCGGGGAGCTGTTTTTT	CSGLMGDSGELFF
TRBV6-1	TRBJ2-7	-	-	TGTGCCAGCAGTGAAAACGCAGGGGGGGCCCTAGAGCAGTACTTC	CASSENAGGALEQYF
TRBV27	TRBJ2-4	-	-	TGTGCCAGCAGTCTACAGGGAAACGCCAAAAACATTCAGTACTTC	CASSLQGNAKNIQYF
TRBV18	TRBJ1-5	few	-	TGTGCCAGCTCACCAGCGGTTCGGAAGAATCAGCCCCAGCATTTT	CASSPAVRKNQPQHF
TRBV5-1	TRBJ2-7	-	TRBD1	TGCGCCAGCAGCCGGCGGACAGGGGGGTACGAGCAGTACTTC	CASSRRTGGYEQYF
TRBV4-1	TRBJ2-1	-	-	TGCGCCAGCAGCCCGTACCGGGACCAGAGGTACAATGAGCAGTTCTTC	CASSPYRDQRYNEQFF
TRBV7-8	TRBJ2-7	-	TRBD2	TGTGAAGTGAGGGAGGGGTACGAGCAGTACTTC	CEVREGYEQYF
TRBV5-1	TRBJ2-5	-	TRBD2	TGCGCCAGCAACCTGGGAGGGGAAGAGACCCAGTACTTC	CASNLGGEETQYF
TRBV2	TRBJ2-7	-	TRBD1	TGTGCCAGCAGTGAAGGGACAGGTTTTTCCTACGAGCAGTACTTC	CASSEGTGFSYEQYF
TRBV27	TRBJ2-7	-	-	TGTGCCAGCAGTTTGAGGACAGTCTACGAGCAGTACTTC	CASSLRTVYEQYF
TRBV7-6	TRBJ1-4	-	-	TGTGCCAGCAGCCGAATCCACGCTGCTAATGAAAAACTGTTTTTT	CASSRIHAANEKLFF
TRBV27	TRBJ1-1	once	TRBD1	TGTGCCAGCAGTATTATGACAGGGTCGATCACTGAAGCTTTCTTT	CASSIMTGSITEAFF
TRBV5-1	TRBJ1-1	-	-	TGCGCCACTTCGACAGGGAACACTGAAGCTTTCTTT	CATSTGNTEAFF
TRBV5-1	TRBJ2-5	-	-	TGCGCCAGCAGCTTAAGGGGAGATAAAGAGACCCAGTACTTC	CASSLRGDKETQYF
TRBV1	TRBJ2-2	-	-	TGCACCAGCAGCCCACTAGCGGACACCGGGGAGCTGTTTTTT	CTSSPLADTGELFF
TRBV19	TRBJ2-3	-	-	TGTGCCAGTAGTAGATACACAGATACGCAGTATTTT	CASSRYTDTQYF
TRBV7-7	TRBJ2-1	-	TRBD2	TGTGCCAGCAGCAGAGGACTAGGGTATGAGCAGTTCTTC	CASSRGLGYEQFF